These 5 T cell receptor beta chains were sequenced from one sample in a study of vaccination effects on CD4 cells after COVID-19. These receptors are not linked to any known antigen. After expansion with viral peptide pools in the ViraFEST assay, antigen-specific CD4+ T cells were sequenced. The authors isolated CD4+ T cells after around 11 days of culture. BNT162b2 vaccine or mRNA-1273 vaccine was given to participants in two doses. Clones were read by immunoSEQ multiplex PCR, and TCRdb kept only the in-frame ones, dropping some. This table holds tens of thousands of clones, about three quarters found once. The sequencing used CD4+ T cells from PBMCs cultured with HCoV-OC43 spike peptides, collected after COVID-19 vaccination. Stated subset: HCoV-OC43 spike overlapping peptide pool stimulation. Receptors originate from a human donor who received a COVID-19 vaccine.

In its sample, this clone was seen a few times. The chain is built from TRBV6-2 or TRBV6-3 and TRBJ2-6; D ambiguous. The germline CDR1 and CDR2 sequences are MNHEY and SVGEGT. The CDR3 runs to 16 residues. V was cut by 6 bases and J by 0 bases, with 12 bases left in between. The chain's CDR3 is CASRPALGSGANVLTF. CDR3 bases: TGTGCCAGCAGGCCTGCCCTCGGCTCTGGGGCCAACGTCCTGACTTTC.

This clone has a handful of counts. The chain joins TRBV28 to TRBJ1-6, with 8 bases aligning to TRBD1. Germline lookup yields CDR1 MDHEN and CDR2 SYDVKM. The CDR3 totals 13 residues. V lost 6 bases to trimming and J lost 9 bases; unmatched junction nucleotides: 4. CDR3 nucleotide sequence: TGTGCCAGCAGAACCGGGACAGGTTCACCCCTCCACTTT. This encodes CASRTGTGSPLHF.

The chain uses TRBV6-2 or TRBV6-3 and TRBJ1-1, with 7 positions matching TRBD1. CDR3 size: 12 residues. Germline loops: CDR1 MNHEY, CDR2 SVGEGT. V was pared by 2 bases and J by 10 bases, with 4 bases of the junction left unmatched. CDR3 loop: CASSYATGAAFF. DNA for the CDR3: TGTGCCAGCAGTTACGCCACAGGGGCAGCTTTCTTT.

In its sample, this clone was seen once. The chain uses TRBV25-1 and TRBJ1-5; D is unresolved. Trimming removed 4 bases from V and 9 bases from J, with 13 bases in between. Germline CDR1 and CDR2: MGHDK and SYGVNS. The CDR3 is 13 amino acids. DNA of the CDR3: TGTGCCAGCAGTGCATCTATGCGTAGGCCCCAGCATTTT. Its translation is CASSASMRRPQHF.

This chain connects TRBV24-1 to TRBJ2-1, with 7 bases lining up with TRBD1. The CDR3 runs 17 residues. Germline assignment: CDR1 KGHDR and CDR2 SFDVKD. After removal of 4 bases from V and 0 bases from J, the junction contained 8 bases not matched to a gene. The DNA of the CDR3 is TGTGCCACCAGTGAGACCCCGGGACAGCCCTCCTACAATGAGCAGTTCTTC. It codes for CATSETPGQPSYNEQFF.